The sequence of this T cell receptor (beta chain) was determined in a study of CD8 T cells in Susac syndrome. This CDR3 region has 14 residues. Germline V CDR1 and CDR2: KGHSH, LQKENI. The V end lost 5 bases, the J end lost 4 bases, and 12 bases lay between the germline ends. An input of about 0.5 to 1 ug of RNA was subjected to reverse transcription using random hexamers. A multiplex approach, immunoSEQ multiplex PCR, amplified TCR beta CDR3 across 54 Vbeta and 13 Jbeta. TCRdb reprocessed the immunoSEQ multiplex PCR reads via MiXCR and lists one record per CDR3 protein. The sample consists of about 240,000 distinct CDR3 sequences, almost 97% of them appearing once.

The receptor comes from a human donor with Susac syndrome. Sequencing was carried out using CD4+ T cells from PBMCs. The chain is built from TRBV18 and TRBJ2-1; possible D gene TRBD1, 6 bases. For the CDR3, the DNA is TGTGCCAGCTCAACTAGACAGGCTTACAATGAGCAGTTCTTC. It codes for CASSTRQAYNEQFF.